The clone carrying this T cell receptor (beta chain) was picked up one time. V was clipped by 4 bases and J by 3 bases, with 13 bases between them. Germline V gene lookup returns CDR1 SGHRS and CDR2 YFSETQ. This CDR3 has 14 residues. The record originates from a study of Ad26.COV2.S vaccination and SARS-CoV-2 variants. Study information: In the study, Ad26.COV2.S was injected intramuscularly once, or twice 56 days apart.

Specified treatment: over 15 received Ad26.COV2.S at low or high dose, single or two shots; 5 received placebo; per-sample allocation not given. Collection of the samples took place on day 63 after the first injection of vaccine or placebo. Sequencing was performed with immunoSEQ multiplex PCR; in TCRdb, only in-frame clones are kept and a portion is missing. The data hold roughly 500,000 clones, with around 88% observed a single time. The TCR was taken from a person aged 18-60 years who received the Ad26.COV2.S COVID-19 vaccine or a placebo. The sequencing here drew on peripheral blood, taken in a trial of Ad26.COV2.S vaccine versus placebo. The rearrangement links TRBV5-1 to TRBJ1-2; perhaps TRBD1 as D (6 bases). This CDR3 is CASSREGEYYGYTF. CDR3 nucleotide sequence: TGCGCCAGCAGCCGCGAGGGGGAGTACTATGGCTACACCTTC.